The text below deals with one T cell receptor beta chain. The data belong to a study of blood T cell repertoires in COVID-19. Those enrolled in Seattle joined during active infection and were followed longitudinally afterward. The CDR3 has 15 amino acids. Per germline, CDR1 MDHEN and CDR2 SYDVKM. V gave up 7 bases and J gave up 0 bases; unmatched junction bases: 5. Only in-frame clones appear in the TCRdb table, and some are missing; sequencing was by immunoSEQ multiplex PCR. The top ten clones hold around 10% of a sample with around 140,000 clones, roughly nine tenths of them seen once. This clonotype was obtained from a woman between 70 and 85 years old with COVID-19, enrolled during active disease. The chain joins TRBV28 to TRBJ2-2, with TRBD1 identical over 7 bases. The sequenced sample was peripheral blood. CDR3 loop: CASKPGGTNTGELFF. CDR3 nucleotides: TGTGCCAGCAAGCCAGGGGGAACGAACACCGGGGAGCTGTTTTTT.